This entry lists 10 T cell receptor beta chains sequenced from one sample in a study of blood T cells in healthy people across ages. Then a second PCR, running roughly 7 to 11 cycles, was carried out with a sample-barcoded 5' primer and a J-beta primer mix. TCRdb processed the 5' RACE reads anew with MiXCR; each CDR3 protein has one entry. Seen here are about 830,000 distinct CDR3 sequences, approximately 67% observed once, and the top ten hold 25% to 35%. Sequencing used blood. The receptors originated from a man aged 25 to 40 in good health.

The chain is built from TRBV6-6 and TRBJ2-1; TRBD2 matches at 14 bases. This CDR3 has 13 residues. Per the germline V gene, CDR1 is MNHNY and CDR2 is SVGAGI (reference sequence). V lost 8 bases, J lost 8 bases, and 2 bases stayed unmatched. CDR3 sequence: CASRLAGGHEQFF. The CDR3, as DNA: TGTGCCAGCCGACTAGCGGGGGGGCATGAGCAGTTCTTC.

The rearrangement uses TRBV7-3 and TRBJ2-3, with D hard to call. Trimming pared 3 bases from V and 0 bases from J, leaving 10 bases between. CDR1 is SGHTA and CDR2 is FQGTGA in the germline V gene. The CDR3 has 15 amino acids. Here the CDR3 reads CASSLVGQSTDTQYF. The DNA for the CDR3 is TGTGCCAGCAGCTTGGTTGGGCAGAGCACAGATACGCAGTATTTT.

The CDR3 sequence: CASSPGGIYGYTF. The CDR3 nucleotides are TGTGCCAGCAGCCCAGGGGGTATCTATGGCTACACCTTC. The chain has TRBV12-3 or TRBV12-4 and TRBJ1-2, with 7 bases identical to TRBD1. The J segment lost 4 bases and the V segment lost 6 bases, leaving 5 bases of the junction unmatched. This CDR3 contains 13 residues.

The V call is TRBV29-1, the J call TRBJ2-3; unclear D gene. Germline-derived CDR1 and CDR2 are SQVTM and ANQGSEA. The CDR3 length is 13 residues. V was shortened by 3 bases and J by 6 bases, with 13 bases between the two germline ends. CDR3 DNA sequence: TGCAGCGTTGACTTAGGCCTATTTGATACGCAGTATTTT. This gives the protein CSVDLGLFDTQYF.

The J gene is TRBJ2-5, the V gene TRBV7-9; D gene unclear. This CDR3 comprises 15 residues. Germline CDR1 reads SEHNR; CDR2 reads FQNEAQ (reference sequence). The V end was cut by 0 bases, the J end by 2 bases, with 10 bases between. In DNA form, the CDR3 reads TGTGCCAGCAGCTTAGCTGCGGCTACACAAGAGACCCAGTACTTC. Residues: CASSLAAATQETQYF.

This sequence joins TRBV28 and TRBJ2-1; no definite D call. This CDR3 has 14 amino acids. V gave up 2 bases and J gave up 4 bases, with 9 bases separating them. From germline, CDR1 is MDHEN and CDR2 SYDVKM. This CDR3 reads CASSLEDEYNEQFF. For the CDR3, the DNA is TGTGCCAGCAGTTTAGAAGACGAGTACAATGAGCAGTTCTTC.

This clonotype has a handful of counts. The chain is built from TRBV5-5 and TRBJ2-5; a possible D gene is TRBD1 (6 bases). Deletions cut 4 bases from V and 2 bases from J, with 18 bases between. The CDR3 has 16 residues. Germline values: CDR1 SGHKS, CDR2 YYEKEE (reference sequence). The CDR3 sequence is CASSHTRGFGQETQYF. The CDR3 DNA sequence: TGTGCCAGCAGCCATACCAGGGGTTTTGGTCAAGAGACCCAGTACTTC.

This sequence joins TRBV6-2 or TRBV6-3 and TRBJ2-1, with D tentatively TRBD2 (5 bases). This CDR3 contains 14 residues. CDR1 MNHEY and CDR2 SVGEGT come from the germline V gene. Trimming removed 6 bases at V and 7 bases at J, with 16 bases between. CDR3 sequence (DNA): TGTGCCAGCAGCCACGGGGTAGAGACGAATGAGCAGTTCTTC. Translated: CASSHGVETNEQFF.

The J gene is TRBJ2-7, the V gene TRBV12-3 or TRBV12-4; D unresolved. V lost 0 bases, J lost 8 bases, and 5 bases lay in between. The CDR3 has 11 residues. The CDR3 region is CASSLAEQQYF. CDR3 coding DNA: TGTGCCAGCAGTTTAGCAGAGCAGCAGTACTTC.

The chain carries TRBV6-6 and TRBJ2-5, with 8 bases that match TRBD1. CDR1 and CDR2 from the germline V gene are MNHNY and SVGAGI (reference sequence). There are 16 residues in the CDR3. V lost 2 bases and J lost 0; bases outside the gene matches: 5. The CDR3 nucleotides read TGTGCCAGCAGTTACCGCAAGGACAGGGACCAAGAGACCCAGTACTTC. It is translated as CASSYRKDRDQETQYF.